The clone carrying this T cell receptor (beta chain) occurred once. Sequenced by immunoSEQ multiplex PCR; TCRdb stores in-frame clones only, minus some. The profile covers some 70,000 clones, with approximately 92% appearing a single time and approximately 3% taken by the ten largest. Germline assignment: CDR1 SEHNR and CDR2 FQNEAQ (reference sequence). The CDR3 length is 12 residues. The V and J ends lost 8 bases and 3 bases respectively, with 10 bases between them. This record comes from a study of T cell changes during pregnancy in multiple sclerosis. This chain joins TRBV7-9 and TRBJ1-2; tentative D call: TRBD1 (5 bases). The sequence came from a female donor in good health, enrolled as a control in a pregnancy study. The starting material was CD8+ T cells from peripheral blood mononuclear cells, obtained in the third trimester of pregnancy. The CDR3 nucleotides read TGTGCCAGCGTAGGGGATTACTATGGCTACACCTTC. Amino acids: CASVGDYYGYTF.